These 27 T cell receptor beta chains originate from one sample sequenced in a study of cytomegalovirus exposure and HLA in healthy donors. Primers: 60 Vbeta forward and 13 Jbeta reverse. The repertoire was sequenced with immunoSEQ multiplex PCR; TCRdb's copy has only in-frame clones and lacks some. This sample has under 200,000 clones; roughly 65% occur once, and the top ten carry roughly 4%. Material for sequencing was PBMCs. These receptors all stem from a young woman in good health and CMV-seropositive.

This chain links TRBV5-1 with TRBJ2-7; 7 bases match TRBD1. Germline values: CDR1 SGHRS, CDR2 YFSETQ. The CDR3 contains 18 residues. V gave up 1 base and J gave up 0 bases; unmatched junction bases: 13. The CDR3 coding sequence is TGCGCCAGCAGCTTGCAGGACCCGACAGGGAGTAGCTCCTACGAGCAGTACTTC. Protein: CASSLQDPTGSSSYEQYF.

This chain connects TRBV5-4 to TRBJ1-1; D unclear. Trimming stripped 6 bases from V and 1 base from J, with 7 bases between. The CDR3 sequence is 12 residues long. From germline, CDR1 is SGHNT and CDR2 YYREEE (reference sequence). CDR3 amino acids: CASMARNTEAFF. DNA for the CDR3: TGTGCCAGCATGGCTCGGAACACTGAAGCTTTCTTT.

The sample holds one count of this clone. This chain connects TRBV30 to TRBJ2-1; D may be TRBD2 (7 bases). V was pared by 7 bases and J by 4 bases, with 20 bases between. CDR1 and CDR2 (germline): GTSNPN, SVGIG (reference sequence). The CDR3 contains 15 residues. The CDR3 is CASQAGAIWYNEQFF. The CDR3 DNA reads TGTGCCTCCCAGGCGGGGGCTATTTGGTACAATGAGCAGTTCTTC.

The V call is TRBV30, the J call TRBJ1-4; 9 bases fit TRBD1. CDR1 and CDR2 (germline): GTSNPN, SVGIG (reference sequence). J lost 0 bases, V lost 7 bases, and 6 bases had no gene match. CDR3 length: 15 residues. CDR3: CASTGGNPTNEKLFF. CDR3 coding DNA: TGTGCCTCGACAGGGGGGAATCCAACTAATGAAAAACTGTTTTTT.

This chain uses TRBV6-1 with TRBJ2-7; the D gene is possibly TRBD2 (6 bases). Germline assignment: CDR1 MNHNS and CDR2 SASEGT. The length of the CDR3 is 17 residues. With 4 bases removed from V and 2 bases from J, the gap between germline ends came to 21 bases. The CDR3 is CASSVTLTGRTTYEQYF. The CDR3 DNA is TGTGCCAGCAGTGTAACCTTAACCGGGAGAACAACCTACGAGCAGTACTTC.

This clone was picked up a small number of times. The CDR3 protein is CASSQAFHEQYF. CDR3 sequence (DNA): TGTGCCAGCAGCCAAGCATTTCACGAGCAGTACTTC. The rearrangement uses TRBV14 and TRBJ2-7; no clear D gene. The CDR3 sequence is 12 residues long. Trimming took off 1 base at V and 5 bases at J, with 6 bases between the two ends. CDR1 and CDR2 from the germline V gene are SGHDN and FVKESK. The whole variable domain, filled in from reference TRBV14 and TRBJ2-7, reads EAGVTQFPSHSVIEKGQTVTLRCDPISGHDNLYWYRRVMGKEIKFLLHFVKESKQDESGMPNNRFLAERTGGTYSTLKVQPAELEDSGVYFCASSQAFHEQYFGPGTRLTVT.

Remarks on this clone: This sample includes further DNA sequences coding for the same CDR3. V usage is TRBV7-2 and J usage is TRBJ1-1; D gene unclear. Germline V gene sequence: CDR1 SGHTA, CDR2 FQGNSA. V gave up 5 bases and J gave up 1 base, with 8 bases separating them. The CDR3 totals 13 residues. CDR3 nucleotides: TGTGCCAGCAGCCTCACACGGAACACTGAAGCTTTCTTT. Its translation: CASSLTRNTEAFF.

J is TRBJ2-7 and V is TRBV5-5, with D hard to call. CDR1 and CDR2 (germline): SGHKS, YYEKEE (reference sequence). V lost 4 bases, J lost 1 base, and 9 bases lay in between. The length of the CDR3 is 13 residues. The CDR3: CASSPSLSYEQYF. The CDR3 DNA follows: TGTGCCAGCAGCCCATCACTGTCCTACGAGCAGTACTTC.

The genes are TRBV28 and TRBJ2-1; D remains ambiguous. Germline lookup yields CDR1 MDHEN and CDR2 SYDVKM. Trimming took 1 base from V and 12 from J, leaving 19 bases between them. The CDR3 length is 15 residues. The CDR3 protein is CASSLSTVSPDTQFF. The CDR3, as DNA: TGTGCCAGCAGTTTATCTACCGTTAGCCCCGATACGCAGTTCTTC.

The rearrangement links TRBV2 to TRBJ2-6; D uncertain. The CDR3 runs 15 residues. V lost 6 bases and J 2 bases, leaving 11 bases between the germline ends. Germline CDR1 is SNHLY and CDR2 is FYNNEI. The CDR3 protein is CASSPGQTGANVLTF. The DNA of the CDR3 is TGTGCCAGCAGCCCAGGTCAAACTGGGGCCAACGTCCTGACTTTC.

V gene TRBV5-1 combines with J gene TRBJ1-1, with 7 bases that match TRBD1. J was trimmed by 8 bases and V by 1 base; bases with no gene match: 5. The CDR3 loop spans 13 amino acids. Germline CDR1 and CDR2: SGHRS and YFSETQ. This CDR3 is CASSLRQGAEAFF. The DNA of the CDR3 is TGCGCCAGCAGCTTGAGACAGGGTGCAGAAGCTTTCTTT. Together with reference TRBV5-1 and TRBJ1-1, the CDR3 gives the full variable domain: KAGVTQTPRYLIKTRGQQVTLSCSPISGHRSVSWYQQTPGQGLQFLFEYFSETQRNKGNFPGRFSGRQFSNSRSEMNVSTLELGDSALYLCASSLRQGAEAFFGQGTRLTVV.

Comments on this clone: Other DNA sequences in this sample translate to the same CDR3. The J gene is TRBJ1-5, the V gene TRBV30; 7 bases map to TRBD1. Germline CDR1 is GTSNPN and CDR2 is SVGIG (reference sequence). V lost 2 bases to trimming and J lost 7 bases; unmatched junction nucleotides: 5. The length of the CDR3 is 13 residues. The CDR3 bases are TGTGCCTGGAGTCGACAGGGCGGCCAGCCCCAGCATTTT. Its protein is CAWSRQGGQPQHF.

This clone was seen a single time. The chain combines TRBV7-9 with TRBJ2-7; 10 nucleotides agree with TRBD1. This CDR3 is 18 amino acids long. Germline assignment: CDR1 SEHNR and CDR2 FQNEAQ (reference sequence). V lost 5 bases and J lost 0; bases outside the gene matches: 13. The CDR3 here is CASSPSEKDRGLSYEQYF. Here the CDR3 DNA reads TGTGCCAGCAGCCCTTCAGAAAAAGACAGGGGGCTCTCCTACGAGCAGTACTTC.

V usage is TRBV18 and J usage is TRBJ1-1; TRBD1 aligns across 7 bases. Germline assignment: CDR1 KGHSH and CDR2 LQKENI. The J segment lost 1 base and the V segment lost 3 bases, leaving 5 bases of the junction unmatched. The CDR3 is 15 amino acids. The CDR3 spells CASSPSWTGNTEAFF. The DNA of the CDR3 is TGTGCCAGCTCACCGTCCTGGACAGGGAACACTGAAGCTTTCTTT.

CDR3 in DNA: TGTGCCAGCACCCTCCGGGACTGGGGCTACTACGAGCAGTACTTC. It yields the protein CASTLRDWGYYEQYF. This chain joins TRBV28 and TRBJ2-7, with D perhaps TRBD2 (6 bases). V lost 7 bases and J 3 bases, leaving 19 bases between the germline ends. The length of the CDR3 is 15 residues. Germline CDR1 reads MDHEN; CDR2 reads SYDVKM.

For this clone: At one end, the junction sequence differs from germline, possibly due to a read error. The rearrangement links TRBV6-4 to TRBJ2-7; D remains ambiguous. The CDR3 has 12 residues. Germline CDR1 is MRHNA and CDR2 is SNTAGT. CDR3: CASIPCSYEQYF. The CDR3 nucleotides read TGTGCCAGCATACCCTGCTCCTATGAGCAGTACTTC.

The chain couples TRBV5-6 to TRBJ2-1; a weak D match, TRBD2 (7 bases). This CDR3 comprises 18 residues. The V end was cut by 0 bases, the J end by 3 bases, with 19 bases between. Germline V lookup: CDR1 SGHDT, CDR2 YYEEEE. Written as DNA, the CDR3 is TGTGCCAGCAGCTTGGGGGGCGGCGGGGGCCCAATCTACAATGAGCAGTTCTTC. Translation gives CASSLGGGGGPIYNEQFF.

The chain has TRBV6-5 and TRBJ1-6, with TRBD1 matching over 9 bases. CDR3 size: 10 residues. Trimming cost V 10 bases and J 15 bases; bases outside gene matches: 4. CDR1 and CDR2 from the germline V gene are MNHEY and SVGAGI. CDR3 amino acids: CATRDRVLHF. In DNA form, the CDR3 reads TGTGCCACTAGGGACAGGGTCCTCCACTTT.

This chain links TRBV2 with TRBJ2-3, with a weak D call TRBD2 (6 bases). This CDR3 region has 14 residues. The V end was cut by 2 bases, the J end by 7 bases, with 13 bases between. Germline assignment: CDR1 SNHLY and CDR2 FYNNEI. The CDR3 bases are TGTGCCAGCAGTGAACGAGTGGGGAGGTATACGCAGTATTTT. Translated, it gives CASSERVGRYTQYF.

The chain links TRBV5-1 to TRBJ1-2; D is unclear. The CDR3 totals 13 residues. With 4 bases removed from V and 4 bases from J, the gap between germline ends came to 11 bases. Germline V gene sequence: CDR1 SGHRS, CDR2 YFSETQ. This CDR3 is CASSADKAYGYTF. The CDR3 nucleotides read TGCGCCAGCAGCGCCGACAAGGCCTATGGCTACACCTTC.

A note on this clone: The germline gene is not matched at one end of the junction; a read error may be the cause. This chain uses TRBV4-3 with TRBJ1-2, with D possibly matching TRBD1 (5 bases). Germline V lookup: CDR1 LGHNA, CDR2 YSLEER. This CDR3 has 15 residues. The CDR3 sequence is CASNQGQGGHIGYTF. The CDR3 DNA reads TGCGCCAGCAACCAAGGCCAGGGAGGACATATAGGCTACACCTTC.

The chain combines TRBV2 with TRBJ1-1; 10 bases are shared with TRBD1. The V and J ends lost 5 bases and 9 bases, in that order; junction bases with no gene match: 6. Germline assignment: CDR1 SNHLY and CDR2 FYNNEI. CDR3 length equals 13 residues. The CDR3 region has the DNA TGTGCCAGCAGTCCAGACAGGGGGCGGAAAGCTTTCTTT. Amino acid sequence: CASSPDRGRKAFF. Together with reference TRBV2 and TRBJ1-1, the CDR3 gives the full variable domain: EPEVTQTPSHQVTQMGQEVILRCVPISNHLYFYWYRQILGQKVEFLVSFYNNEISEKSEIFDDQFSVERPDGSNFTLKIRSTKLEDSAMYFCASSPDRGRKAFFGQGTRLTVV.

This clone was recorded only once. This sequence joins TRBV19 and TRBJ2-7; 7 nucleotides match TRBD1. The CDR3 length is 12 residues. With 6 bases clipped from V and 4 bases from J, the junction kept 3 bases outside the gene matches. Germline V gene data show CDR1 as LNHDA and CDR2 as SQIVND (reference sequence). DNA of the CDR3: TGTGCCAGTAGCGGGACAGCTTACGAGCAGTACTTC. Its protein product is CASSGTAYEQYF.

The V and J genes are TRBV7-2 and TRBJ2-3; TRBD2 agrees at 13 bases. This CDR3 comprises 16 residues. The germline gives CDR1 SGHTA, CDR2 FQGNSA. With V trimmed by 5 bases and J by 3 bases, 5 bases remained unmatched. CDR3: CASSKPGLAGTDTQYF. Here the CDR3 DNA reads TGTGCCAGCAGCAAACCGGGACTAGCGGGGACAGATACGCAGTATTTT.

This clone was seen more than once but under ten times. The chain links TRBV5-4 to TRBJ2-3; maybe TRBD2 (6 bases). Germline CDR1 and CDR2: SGHNT and YYREEE (reference sequence). The CDR3 covers 13 residues. V was shortened by 4 bases and J by 7 bases, with 13 bases between the two germline ends. The CDR3 protein is CASSPSVQNTQYF. The CDR3 nucleotides are TGTGCCAGCAGCCCTAGCGTGCAAAATACGCAGTATTTT.

The V gene is TRBV27, the J gene TRBJ2-7; 8 bases agree with TRBD1. The CDR3 has 15 residues. Germline V lookup: CDR1 MNHEY, CDR2 SMNVEV (reference sequence). The junction had 11 bases not matched to a gene; V was cut back by 5 bases and J by 5 bases. The CDR3 reads CASSLAGGGLNEQYF. The CDR3 region has the DNA TGTGCCAGCAGTCTCGCAGGGGGCGGGTTGAACGAGCAGTACTTC.

V gene TRBV25-1 combines with J gene TRBJ1-1, with 10 nucleotides matching TRBD1. The germline V gene has CDR1 MGHDK and CDR2 SYGVNS. V dropped 4 bases and J dropped 4; count of bases not matched to a gene: 6. The CDR3 sequence is 15 residues long. DNA for the CDR3: TGTGCCAGCAGTGGGTGGGACAGGGGTACCACTGAAGCTTTCTTT. Encoded protein: CASSGWDRGTTEAFF. Based on the CDR3 plus reference TRBV25-1 and TRBJ1-1, the full variable domain is EADIYQTPRYLVIGTGKKITLECSQTMGHDKMYWYQQDPGMELHLIHYSYGVNSTEKGDLSSESTVSRIRTEHFPLTLESARPSHTSQYLCASSGWDRGTTEAFFGQGTRLTVV.